This paragraph covers one TCR beta chain sequence. This record comes from a study of CD8 T cells in Susac syndrome. The authors reverse transcribed roughly 0.5 to 1 ug RNA with random hexamers. Multiplex immunoSEQ PCR targeted 54 Vbeta and 13 Jbeta TCR beta segments. MiXCR, applied by TCRdb to the immunoSEQ multiplex PCR reads, yields one record per CDR3 protein. The sample consists of about 80,000 distinct CDR3 sequences, approximately 94% of them appearing once. CDR1 MNHNS and CDR2 SASEGT come from the germline V gene. V was cut by 0 bases and J by 3 bases, with 6 bases left in between. This CDR3 is built from 13 residues. TCR beta was sequenced from blood CD8+ and CD4+ T cells. Through negative isolation, CD4+ and CD8+ T cells were obtained, while TEMRA cells were enriched using FACS.

The sequence came from a human donor in good health. The specimen sequenced was CD8+ T cells from PBMCs. The chain is built from TRBV6-1 and TRBJ2-7, with D uncertain. CDR3 residues: CASSEAASYEQYF. CDR3 nucleotides: TGTGCCAGCAGTGAAGCCGCCAGCTACGAGCAGTACTTC.